The 21 T cell receptor beta chains presented below share a single source sample, sequenced in a study of Graves' ophthalmopathy and Graves' hyperthyroidism (dated by TCRdb to the late 2010s). Sequencing relied on an Illumina HiSeq 2000. TCR beta CDR3 regions were amplified from RNA transcripts for repertoire sequencing. HTBI primers and the Qiagen OneStep RT-PCR kit were used in a first-round RT-PCR, which was followed by a second-round multiplex PCR, size selection and purification. TCRdb's own reprocessing of the public reads used fastp at Q25 and MiXCR and kept productive beta chains. Here each entry gathers all rows of one CDR3 protein and keeps the most common genes and DNA. For this sample there are approximately 700,000 distinct CDR3 sequences; 35% to 50% appear just once. 40% to 55% of the sample lies in the top ten. Material for sequencing was peripheral blood. The receptors shown here come from an adult man with Graves' ophthalmopathy.

Points on this clonotype: A much larger clone sits a single nucleotide away, making a read error possible. This chain connects TRBV6-2 or TRBV6-3 to TRBJ1-5; D call uncertain. CDR3 length equals 10 residues. Germline CDR1 and CDR2: MNHEY and SVGEGT. V lost 7 bases, J lost 3 bases, and 1 base lay in between. Here the CDR3 DNA reads TGTGCCAGCACCAATCAGCCCCAGCATTTT. It encodes CASTNQPQHF.

This clonotype was counted between two and nine times. The genes are TRBV25-1 and TRBJ2-1; 9 bases agree with TRBD2. Germline V CDR1 and CDR2: MGHDK, SYGVNS. The CDR3 contains 15 residues. Trimming cost V 1 base and J 4 bases; bases outside gene matches: 2. This CDR3 reads CASSEWAGGYNEQFF. In DNA, the CDR3 is TGTGCCAGCAGTGAATGGGCGGGAGGGTACAATGAGCAGTTCTTC.

There are a few counts of this clonotype. This chain connects TRBV20-1 to TRBJ1-1, with D unresolved. In germline, CDR1 is DFQATT, CDR2 SNEGSKA (reference sequence). CDR3 length: 11 residues. The CDR3 DNA reads TGCAGGTCTTCCAGCCGGCAAGTGGCTTTCTTT. It translates to CRSSSRQVAFF.

This clonotype appeared a single time. The rearrangement uses TRBV12-5 and TRBJ1-1; 11 bases agree with TRBD1. The CDR3 totals 15 residues. Germline-derived CDR1 and CDR2 are LGHNT and FRNRAP. The ends lost 4 bases at V and 4 bases at J; junction bases unmatched: 5. The CDR3 region has the DNA TGTGCTAGTGGTTCTGGACAGGGGGCGAGCACTGAAGCTTTCTTT. Amino acid sequence: CASGSGQGASTEAFF.

This clonotype has more than one count but fewer than ten. This rearrangement joins TRBV2 to TRBJ1-4; no clear D gene. The CDR3 sequence is 15 residues long. V was shortened by 6 bases and J by 4 bases, with 15 bases between the two germline ends. Germline V gene lookup returns CDR1 SNHLY and CDR2 FYNNEI. For the CDR3, the DNA is TGTGCCAGCAGAATCCAAAGCACTAATAATGAAAAACTGTTTTTT. Its translation is CASRIQSTNNEKLFF.

The J gene is TRBJ2-2, the V gene TRBV7-3, with D maybe TRBD1 (6 bases). V was pared by 5 bases and J by 2 bases, with 15 bases between. The CDR3 spans 16 residues. Germline CDR1 SGHTA, CDR2 FQGTGA. Here the CDR3 reads CASSPIGTSNTGELFF. As DNA, the CDR3 is TGTGCCAGCAGCCCAATTGGGACAAGTAACACCGGGGAGCTGTTTTTT.

This clonotype showed up many times. The J gene is TRBJ2-7, the V gene TRBV10-3; the match to TRBD2 covers 16 bases. This CDR3 has 17 amino acids. Germline V gene data show CDR1 as ENHRY and CDR2 as SYGVKD. Trimming at V came to 6 bases and at J to 9 bases, leaving 14 bases not matched to a gene. The CDR3 sequence: CAIRSGTSGRALFRQYF. CDR3 in DNA: TGTGCCATCAGATCCGGGACTAGCGGGAGGGCCCTCTTTCGGCAGTACTTC.

A single count supports this clonotype. A much more abundant neighbour one base away suggests this may be a read error. The CDR3 coding sequence is TGTGCCAGTTGGACAGGGGGCATCGCCTACGGGCAGTACTTC. Translation: CASWTGGIAYGQYF. The chain couples TRBV2 to TRBJ2-7, with TRBD1 identical over 11 bases. Germline lookup yields CDR1 SNHLY and CDR2 FYNNEI. This CDR3 is built from 14 residues.

The V call is TRBV7-9, the J call TRBJ2-7; D might be TRBD1 or TRBD2, each matching 5 bases. Germline V gene sequence: CDR1 SEHNR, CDR2 FQNEAQ (reference sequence). The V gene lost 5 bases and the J gene lost 3 bases, with 17 bases spanning the gap. The CDR3 is made up of 15 amino acids. CDR3 residues: CASSIGTVSDYEQYF. For the CDR3, the DNA is TGTGCCAGCAGCATCGGGACGGTAAGCGACTACGAGCAGTACTTC.

Ten or more counts support this clonotype. J is TRBJ1-5 and V is TRBV10-1; no clear D. V was shortened by 7 bases and J by 0 bases, with 10 bases between the two germline ends. From germline, CDR1 is WNHNN and CDR2 SYGVQD (reference sequence). This CDR3 is built from 14 residues. Here the CDR3 reads CASNQTYSNQPQHF. The CDR3 region has the DNA TGCGCCAGCAACCAGACCTATAGCAATCAGCCCCAGCATTTT.

This clonotype was seen repeatedly, ten times or more. This chain connects TRBV29-1 to TRBJ2-7; TRBD1 agrees at 12 bases. Germline assignment: CDR1 SQVTM and CDR2 ANQGSEA. J lost 5 bases, V lost 4 bases, and 12 bases had no gene match. The CDR3 length is 16 residues. CDR3 nucleotides: TGCAGCGTTGGCATGGTTAGGGGACAGGGGGCGAACGAGCAGTACTTC. Protein: CSVGMVRGQGANEQYF.

The chain joins TRBV7-2 to TRBJ1-1; D unresolved. Germline CDR1 is SGHTA and CDR2 is FQGNSA. This CDR3 region has 13 residues. V was clipped by 3 bases and J by 3 bases, with 8 bases between them. The CDR3 region is CASSFIEDTEAFF. The CDR3 nucleotides are TGTGCCAGCAGCTTCATTGAGGACACTGAAGCTTTCTTT.

The table lists this clonotype with many counts. The rearrangement uses TRBV29-1 and TRBJ2-7; D gene ambiguous. CDR1 is SQVTM, CDR2 ANQGSEA, per germline. The CDR3 spans 11 residues. Trimming cost V 7 bases and J 0 bases, with 7 bases left between them. CDR3 sequence (DNA): TGCAGCGCGGTTGGCTCCTACGAGCAGTACTTC. Translated, it gives CSAVGSYEQYF.

The V and J genes are TRBV2 and TRBJ1-1, with D possibly TRBD1 on 6 matching bases. Germline loops: CDR1 SNHLY, CDR2 FYNNEI. This CDR3 spans 15 amino acids. Trimming left V 3 bases short and J 0 bases short, with 11 bases between. CDR3 amino acids: CASSDKDRMNTEAFF. DNA of the CDR3: TGTGCCAGCAGTGACAAAGACAGGATGAACACTGAAGCTTTCTTT.

This clonotype was recorded many times. J is TRBJ1-1 and V is TRBV7-9; D gene unclear. Germline-derived CDR1 and CDR2 are SEHNR and FQNEAQ (reference sequence). The CDR3 is 13 amino acids. V lost 6 bases and J lost 1, with 9 bases in between. CDR3 in amino acids: CASSLRENTEAFF. The CDR3 bases are TGTGCCAGCAGTTTGAGGGAGAACACTGAAGCTTTCTTT. Full variable domain (rest looked up from reference TRBV7-9 and TRBJ1-1): DTGVSQNPRHKITKRGQNVTFRCDPISEHNRLYWYRQTLGQGPEFLTYFQNEAQLEKSRLLSDRFSAERPKGSFSTLEIQRTEQGDSAMYLCASSLRENTEAFFGQGTRLTVV.

This chain joins TRBV11-2 and TRBJ1-3; D gene ambiguous. Trimming pared 2 bases from V and 4 bases from J, leaving 9 bases between. This CDR3 has 14 amino acids. The germline CDR1 and CDR2 sequences are SGHAT and FQNNGV. The CDR3 loop is CASSLSDGGNTIYF. The CDR3 region has the DNA TGTGCCAGCAGCTTATCGGACGGGGGAAACACCATATATTTT.

This clonotype has a handful of counts. The CDR3 region has the DNA TGTGCCAGCAGCCATTTGGGAGGAACCGAAAAACTGTTTTTT. It translates to CASSHLGGTEKLFF. V and J are TRBV7-9 and TRBJ1-4, with unresolved D. CDR1 is SEHNR and CDR2 is FQNEAQ in the germline V gene (reference sequence). The length of the CDR3 is 14 residues. The ends were cut back, 5 bases at V and 8 bases at J, with 15 bases in the middle.

The CDR3 region is CSVEPMGGTNTEAFF. CDR3 sequence (DNA): TGCAGCGTTGAACCTATGGGAGGGACTAACACTGAAGCTTTCTTT. This chain joins TRBV29-1 and TRBJ1-1, with TRBD1 as a possible D gene (5 bases). The CDR3 has 15 amino acids. Per the germline V gene, CDR1 is SQVTM and CDR2 is ANQGSEA. Trimming cost V 2 bases and J 2 bases, with 15 bases left between them. The full variable domain, in which reference TRBV29-1 and TRBJ1-1 provide the parts outside the CDR3, is SAVISQKPSRDICQRGTSLTIQCQVDSQVTMMFWYRQQPGQSLTLIATANQGSEATYESGFVIDKFPISRPNLTFSTLTVSNMSPEDSSIYLCSVEPMGGTNTEAFFGQGTRLTVV.

This clonotype was detected ten times or more. Here the CDR3 reads CSVRDRTRGVAFF. The CDR3 nucleotides read TGCAGCGTGCGGGACAGAACCCGGGGGGTAGCTTTCTTT. The J gene is TRBJ1-1, the V gene TRBV29-1; 7 bases align to TRBD1. The CDR3 has 13 residues. Germline CDR1 SQVTM, CDR2 ANQGSEA. J was trimmed by 10 bases and V by 6 bases; bases with no gene match: 14. Looking up the rest from reference TRBV29-1 and TRBJ1-1 gives the full variable domain: SAVISQKPSRDICQRGTSLTIQCQVDSQVTMMFWYRQQPGQSLTLIATANQGSEATYESGFVIDKFPISRPNLTFSTLTVSNMSPEDSSIYLCSVRDRTRGVAFFGQGTRLTVV.

This clonotype was recorded a few times. The J gene is TRBJ2-7, the V gene TRBV6-6; TRBD1 matches 7 bases. CDR1 is MNHNY, CDR2 SVGAGI, per germline (reference sequence). The CDR3 loop spans 15 amino acids. Trimming at V came to 2 bases and at J to 3 bases, leaving 7 bases not matched to a gene. The CDR3 nucleotides are TGTGCCAGCAGTTACCCGCGACAGGGCTACTACGAGCAGTACTTC. Its protein is CASSYPRQGYYEQYF.

This clonotype was counted many times. The V gene is TRBV12-3 or TRBV12-4, the J gene TRBJ2-5, with TRBD1 as a possible D gene (6 bases). V dropped 4 bases and J dropped 4 bases, with 13 bases sitting between them. The CDR3 totals 14 residues. The DNA for the CDR3 is TGTGCCAGCAGTTCGTCAGGGGCGGGAGAGACCCAGTACTTC. As protein: CASSSSGAGETQYF.